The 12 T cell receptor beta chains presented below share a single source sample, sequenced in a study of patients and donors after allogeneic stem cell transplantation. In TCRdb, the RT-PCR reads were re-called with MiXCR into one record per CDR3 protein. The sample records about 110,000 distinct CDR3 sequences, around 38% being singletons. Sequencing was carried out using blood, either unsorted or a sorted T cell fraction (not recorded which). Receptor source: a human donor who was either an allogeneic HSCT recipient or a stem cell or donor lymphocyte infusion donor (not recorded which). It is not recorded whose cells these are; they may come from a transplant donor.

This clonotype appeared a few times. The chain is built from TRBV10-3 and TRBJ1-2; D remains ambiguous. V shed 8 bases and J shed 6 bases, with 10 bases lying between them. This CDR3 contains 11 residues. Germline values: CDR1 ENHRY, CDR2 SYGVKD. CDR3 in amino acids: CAIGSGHGYTF. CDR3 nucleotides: TGTGCCATCGGTTCCGGGCATGGCTACACCTTC.

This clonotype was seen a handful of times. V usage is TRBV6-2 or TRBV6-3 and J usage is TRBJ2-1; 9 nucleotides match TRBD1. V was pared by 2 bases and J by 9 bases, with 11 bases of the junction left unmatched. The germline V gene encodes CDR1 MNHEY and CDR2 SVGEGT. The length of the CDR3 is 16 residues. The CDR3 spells CASSYPWGQDRGEQFF. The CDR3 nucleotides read TGTGCCAGCAGTTACCCATGGGGACAGGACAGGGGTGAGCAGTTCTTC.

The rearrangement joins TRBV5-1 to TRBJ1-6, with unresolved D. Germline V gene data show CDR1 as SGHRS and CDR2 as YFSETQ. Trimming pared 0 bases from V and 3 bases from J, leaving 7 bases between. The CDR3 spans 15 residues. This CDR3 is CASSLGTFYNSPLHF. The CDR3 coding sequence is TGCGCCAGCAGCTTGGGGACCTTCTATAATTCACCCCTCCACTTT.

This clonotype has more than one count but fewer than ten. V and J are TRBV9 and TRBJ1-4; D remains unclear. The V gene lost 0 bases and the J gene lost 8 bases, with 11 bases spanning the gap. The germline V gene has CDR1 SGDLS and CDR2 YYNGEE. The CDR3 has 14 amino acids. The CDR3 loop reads CASSVGTSREKLFF. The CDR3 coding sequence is TGTGCCAGCAGCGTAGGAACTAGTAGGGAAAAACTGTTTTTT.

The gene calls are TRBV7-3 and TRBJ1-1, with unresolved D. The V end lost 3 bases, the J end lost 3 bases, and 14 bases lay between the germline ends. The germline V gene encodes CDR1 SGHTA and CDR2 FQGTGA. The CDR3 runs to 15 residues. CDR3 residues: CASSFETDLYTEAFF. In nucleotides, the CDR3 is TGTGCCAGCAGCTTCGAGACGGACTTATACACTGAAGCTTTCTTT.

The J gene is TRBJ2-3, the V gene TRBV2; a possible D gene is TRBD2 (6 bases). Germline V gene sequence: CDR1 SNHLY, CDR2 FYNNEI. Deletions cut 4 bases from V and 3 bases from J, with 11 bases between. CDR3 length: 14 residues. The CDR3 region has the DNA TGTGCCAGCAGTGCAACCGGGAGTACAGATACGCAGTATTTT. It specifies CASSATGSTDTQYF.

CDR3 bases: TGTGCCAGCAGTTTATCCCCCGGGACAGGAGAATTCTTC. This translates into CASSLSPGTGEFF. The V call is TRBV12-3 or TRBV12-4, the J call TRBJ2-1; 8 nucleotides match TRBD1. V was clipped by 2 bases and J by 16 bases; unmatched bases: 10. The CDR3 has 13 amino acids.

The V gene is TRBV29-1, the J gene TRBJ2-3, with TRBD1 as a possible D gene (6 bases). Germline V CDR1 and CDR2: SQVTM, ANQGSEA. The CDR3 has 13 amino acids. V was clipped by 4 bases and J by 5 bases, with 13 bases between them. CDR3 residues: CSVVMGAVDTQYF. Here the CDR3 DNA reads TGCAGCGTTGTAATGGGGGCCGTAGATACGCAGTATTTT.

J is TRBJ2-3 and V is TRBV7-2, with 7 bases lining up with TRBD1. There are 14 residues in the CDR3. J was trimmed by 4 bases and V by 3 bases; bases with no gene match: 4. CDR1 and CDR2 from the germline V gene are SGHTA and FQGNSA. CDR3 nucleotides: TGTGCCAGCAGCTTTCTACAGGGGCCAGATACGCAGTATTTT. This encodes CASSFLQGPDTQYF.

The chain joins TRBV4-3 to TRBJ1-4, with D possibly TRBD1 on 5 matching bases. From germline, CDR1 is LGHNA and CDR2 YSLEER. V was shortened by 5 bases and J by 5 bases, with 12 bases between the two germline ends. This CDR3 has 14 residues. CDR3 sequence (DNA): TGCGCCAGCAGCAAAGGGGCCGGGAATGAAAAACTGTTTTTT. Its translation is CASSKGAGNEKLFF.

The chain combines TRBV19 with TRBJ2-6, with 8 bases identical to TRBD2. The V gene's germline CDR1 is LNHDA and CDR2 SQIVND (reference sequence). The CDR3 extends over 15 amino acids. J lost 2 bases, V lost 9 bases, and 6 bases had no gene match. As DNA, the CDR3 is TGTGCCAGCTACCCGGGAGGGGCTGGGGCCAACGTCCTGACTTTC. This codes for CASYPGGAGANVLTF.

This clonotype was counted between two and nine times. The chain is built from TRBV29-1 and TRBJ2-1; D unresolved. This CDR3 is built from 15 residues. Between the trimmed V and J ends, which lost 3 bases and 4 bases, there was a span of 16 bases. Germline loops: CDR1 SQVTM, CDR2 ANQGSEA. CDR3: CSVDGGPLLYNEQFF. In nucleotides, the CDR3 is TGCAGCGTTGACGGCGGACCACTCCTTTACAATGAGCAGTTCTTC.